Following are 5 T cell receptor beta chains from one sample sequenced in a study of T cells expressing NK-cell markers. After re-calling the 5' RACE reads, TCRdb lists one entry per CDR3 protein, DNA absent. The sample table sets out some 140,000 distinct CDR3 sequences. Sequences were obtained from blood T cells: a sorted CD56 or NKG2C T cell subset, CD4+ or CD8+ T cells, or bulk PBMC T cells (not recorded which). Receptor source: a woman aged 45-59 years in good health.

This chain joins TRBV11-2 and TRBJ2-1; there is no DNA to check the TCRdb D call of TRBD2. CDR3 length: 14 residues. Per the germline V gene, CDR1 is SGHAT and CDR2 is FQNNGV. This chain's CDR3 is CASSLVGGKNEQFF.

CDR3 protein: CASSPMTGGAAFF. This chain uses TRBV12-3 or TRBV12-4 with TRBJ1-1; without DNA, the TCRdb call of TRBD1 cannot be checked. The length of the CDR3 is 13 residues.

This sequence joins TRBV27 and TRBJ2-2; TCRdb designates TRBD2, a call that cannot be tested without DNA. The CDR3 has 14 residues. Germline V gives CDR1 MNHEY, CDR2 SMNVEV (reference sequence). CDR3: CASSLAGNTGELFF.

The chain recombines TRBV4-1 with TRBJ2-1; lacking DNA, the TRBD2 call made by TCRdb goes unchecked. Germline V gene data show CDR1 as MGHRA and CDR2 as YSYEKL. This CDR3 has 15 residues. Here the CDR3 reads CASSRTGPYSGEQFF.

The J gene is TRBJ2-1, the V gene TRBV6-5; no DNA is available, so the TRBD2 call from TCRdb remains unchecked. Germline V lookup: CDR1 MNHEY, CDR2 SVGAGI. The CDR3 spans 17 residues. The CDR3 reads CASSEGTSGSLYNEQFF.